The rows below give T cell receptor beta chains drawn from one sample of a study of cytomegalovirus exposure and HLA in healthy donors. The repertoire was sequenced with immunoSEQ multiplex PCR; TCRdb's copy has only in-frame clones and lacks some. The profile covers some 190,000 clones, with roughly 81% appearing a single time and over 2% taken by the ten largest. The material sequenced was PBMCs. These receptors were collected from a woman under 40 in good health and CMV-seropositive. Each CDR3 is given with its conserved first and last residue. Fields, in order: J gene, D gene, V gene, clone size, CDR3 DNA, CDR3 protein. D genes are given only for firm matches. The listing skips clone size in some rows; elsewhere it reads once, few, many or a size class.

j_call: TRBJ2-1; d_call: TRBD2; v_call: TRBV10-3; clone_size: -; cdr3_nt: TGTGCCATCAGTGAGTCGGGACCGACTAGCGGGAGGGTAAACAATGAGCAGTTCTTC; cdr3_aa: CAISESGPTSGRVNNEQFF
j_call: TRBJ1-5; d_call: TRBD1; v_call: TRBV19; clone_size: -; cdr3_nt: TGTGCCAGTACCGGCAGGGGGCGAGGCAATCAGCCCCAGCATTTT; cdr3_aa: CASTGRGRGNQPQHF
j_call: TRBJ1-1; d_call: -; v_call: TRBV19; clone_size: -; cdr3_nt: TGTGCCAGTAGTATAATGGGGCCCGACACTGAAGCTTTCTTT; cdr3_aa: CASSIMGPDTEAFF
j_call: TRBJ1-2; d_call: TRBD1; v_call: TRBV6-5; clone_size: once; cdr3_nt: TGTGCCAGCAGTTACTCGGTTACAGGGGTAAATGGCTACACCTTC; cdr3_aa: CASSYSVTGVNGYTF
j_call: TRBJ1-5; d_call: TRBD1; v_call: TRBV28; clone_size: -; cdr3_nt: TGTGCCAGCACCGGTGCGACAGGGGTCGCGCCCCAGCATTTT; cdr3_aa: CASTGATGVAPQHF
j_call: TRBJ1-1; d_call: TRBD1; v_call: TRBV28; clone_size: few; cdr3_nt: TGTGCCAGCAGTTTAATAGCTGGGACAGGTCGCTTACGGACTGAAGCTTTCTTT; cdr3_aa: CASSLIAGTGRLRTEAFF
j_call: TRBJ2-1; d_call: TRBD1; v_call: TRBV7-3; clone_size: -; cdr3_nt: TGTGCCAGCAGTTCCGGGACAGGGCGTTTCAATGAGCAGTTCTTC; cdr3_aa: CASSSGTGRFNEQFF
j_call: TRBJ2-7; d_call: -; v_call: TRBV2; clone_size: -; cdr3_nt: TGTGCCAGCAGTGAAACCCCCCGGACGGGACTTGGGGAGCAGTACTTC; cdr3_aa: CASSETPRTGLGEQYF
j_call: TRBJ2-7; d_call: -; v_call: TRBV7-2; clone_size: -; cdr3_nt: TGTGCCAGCAGCCTACTACAGACAGAAATCCAGTACTTC; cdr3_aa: CASSLLQTEIQYF
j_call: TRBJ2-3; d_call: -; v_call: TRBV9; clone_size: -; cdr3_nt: TGTGCCAGCAGCGTATGGGGCGGGGCCACAGATACGCAGTATTTT; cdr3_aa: CASSVWGGATDTQYF
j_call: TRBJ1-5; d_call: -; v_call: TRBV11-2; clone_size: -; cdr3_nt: TGTGCCAGCAGCTTAGTAGGGGATCAGCCCCAGCATTTT; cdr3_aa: CASSLVGDQPQHF
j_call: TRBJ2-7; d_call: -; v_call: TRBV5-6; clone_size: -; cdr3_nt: TGTGCCAGCAAAACAGAGGGCCCCTCCTACGAGCAGTACTTC; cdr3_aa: CASKTEGPSYEQYF
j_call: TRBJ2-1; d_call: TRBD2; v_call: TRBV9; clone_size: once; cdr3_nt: TGTGCCAGCAGCGTACGGGGGAGCGGGGGGTTCCATGAGCAGTTCTTC; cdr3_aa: CASSVRGSGGFHEQFF
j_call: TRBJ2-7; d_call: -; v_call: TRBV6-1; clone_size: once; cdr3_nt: TGTGCCAGCATGCCCCGGGACACTTCCTACGAGCAGTACTTC; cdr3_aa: CASMPRDTSYEQYF
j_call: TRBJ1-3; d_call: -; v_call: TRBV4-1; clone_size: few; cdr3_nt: TGCGCCAGCAGCCAAGACGGACAGAGCTCTGGAAACACCATATATTTT; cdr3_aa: CASSQDGQSSGNTIYF
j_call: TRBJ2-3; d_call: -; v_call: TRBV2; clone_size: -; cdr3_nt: TGTGCCAGCATCGGGCAGGGGTCGAGGGTTGGGTACACAGATACGCAGTATTTT; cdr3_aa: CASIGQGSRVGYTDTQYF
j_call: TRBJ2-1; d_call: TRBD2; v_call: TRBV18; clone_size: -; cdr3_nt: TGTGCCAGCTCACCACCGGGGACTAGCGGGGTCCATGAGCAGTTCTTC; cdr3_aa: CASSPPGTSGVHEQFF
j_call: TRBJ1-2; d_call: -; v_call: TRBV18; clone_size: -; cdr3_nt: TGTGCCAGCTCACCTCAGGGGCCGAACTATGGCTACACCTTC; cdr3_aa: CASSPQGPNYGYTF
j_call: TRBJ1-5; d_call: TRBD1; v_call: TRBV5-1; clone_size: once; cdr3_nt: TGCGCCAGCAGCTTGGGTACAGGGGTCAATCAGCCCCAGCATTTT; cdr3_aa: CASSLGTGVNQPQHF
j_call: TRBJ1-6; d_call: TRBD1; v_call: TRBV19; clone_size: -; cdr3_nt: TGTGCCAGTAGTACCTCGACAGGGATTATGTCACCCCTCCACTTT; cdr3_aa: CASSTSTGIMSPLHF
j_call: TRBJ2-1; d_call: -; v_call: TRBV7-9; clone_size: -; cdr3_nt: TGTGCCAGCGCCATGCAGCGGGCCTCCTACAATGAGCAGTTCTTC; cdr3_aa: CASAMQRASYNEQFF
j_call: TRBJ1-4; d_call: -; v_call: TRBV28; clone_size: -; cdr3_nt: TGTGGGGGGGTAGGGACTAATGAAAAACTGTTTTTT; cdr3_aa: CGGVGTNEKLFF
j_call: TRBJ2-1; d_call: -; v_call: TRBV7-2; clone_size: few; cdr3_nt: TGTGCCAGCAGCTTAGTAGAGTCTAGCAATGAGCAGTTCTTC; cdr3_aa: CASSLVESSNEQFF
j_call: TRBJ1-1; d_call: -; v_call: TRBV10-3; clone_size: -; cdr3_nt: TGTGCCATCAGTGTCCAGGGTTTCACTGAAGCTTTCTTT; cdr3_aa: CAISVQGFTEAFF
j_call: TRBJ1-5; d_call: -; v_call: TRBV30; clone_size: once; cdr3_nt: TGTGCCTGGAGCGGGGGACGGGGCAATCAGCCCCAGCATTTT; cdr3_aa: CAWSGGRGNQPQHF
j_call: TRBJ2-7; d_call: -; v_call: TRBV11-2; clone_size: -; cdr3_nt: TGTGCCAGCAGCCCCCTGTCTAGGGCGGGGATCTACGAGCAGTACTTC; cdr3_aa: CASSPLSRAGIYEQYF
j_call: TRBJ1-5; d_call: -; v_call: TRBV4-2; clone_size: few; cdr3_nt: TGTGCCAGCAGCCAAGTATCCGGGATTAATCAGCCCCAGCATTTT; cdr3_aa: CASSQVSGINQPQHF
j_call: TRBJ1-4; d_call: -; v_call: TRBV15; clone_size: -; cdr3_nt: TGTGCCACCAGCAGAGATTGGGACTCGACTAATGAAAAACTGTTTTTT; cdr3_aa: CATSRDWDSTNEKLFF
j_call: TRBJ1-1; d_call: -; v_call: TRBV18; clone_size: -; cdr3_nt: TGTGCCAGCTCACCACCGGGGAGGGCTGAAGCTTTCTTT; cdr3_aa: CASSPPGRAEAFF
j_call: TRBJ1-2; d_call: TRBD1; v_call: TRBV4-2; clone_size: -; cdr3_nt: TGTGCCAGCAGCCAACCCGGGACAGTCTATGGCTACACCTTC; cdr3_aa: CASSQPGTVYGYTF
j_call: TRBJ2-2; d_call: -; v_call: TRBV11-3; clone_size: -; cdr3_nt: TGTGCCAGCAGCTTAGATGAGGGAGGAAGTATTAGCACCGGGGAGCTGTTTTTT; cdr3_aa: CASSLDEGGSISTGELFF